A selection of T cell receptor beta chains follows, all from one sample in a study of CD8+ T cells in alopecia areata. Sequencing was performed with immunoSEQ multiplex PCR; in TCRdb, only in-frame clones are kept and a portion is missing. This sample yields more than 140,000 clones, of which 86% are seen a single time; about 13% belongs to the top ten. This sample comprised CD8+ T cells sorted from blood, obtained at week 4, from a patient treated with tofacitinib. The receptors come from a human donor with alopecia areata. The CDR3 runs from the conserved cysteine through the conserved F or W. The D gene is left open where the match is weak. Not all rows give a size; the values are once, few, many and, for expanded clones, a class.

V	D	J	size	CDR3	DNA
TRBV13	-	TRBJ2-5	-	CASSLGTSLVETQYF	TGTGCCAGCAGCTTAGGGACTAGTCTCGTCGAGACCCAGTACTTC
TRBV2	-	TRBJ2-1	-	CAIRGHHDEQFF	TGTGCCATACGGGGGCACCACGATGAGCAGTTCTTC
TRBV9	-	TRBJ2-7	once	CASSVGDRYEQYF	TGTGCCAGCAGCGTAGGCGATCGCTACGAGCAGTACTTC
TRBV27	-	TRBJ2-7	-	CASSFRRDGYEQYF	TGTGCCAGCAGTTTTCGCAGGGACGGGTACGAGCAGTACTTC
TRBV7-9	-	TRBJ2-1	-	CASSLPNEQFF	TGTGCCAGCAGCTTACCGAATGAGCAGTTCTTC
TRBV7-9	TRBD1	TRBJ2-3	-	CASSFGQGRADTQYF	TGTGCCAGCAGCTTCGGACAGGGGAGAGCAGATACGCAGTATTTT
TRBV7-9	TRBD1	TRBJ2-7	-	CASSLDRGSSYEQYF	TGTGCCAGCAGCTTGGACAGGGGTAGCTCCTACGAGCAGTACTTC
TRBV27	-	TRBJ2-7	-	CASRSIQPYEQYF	TGTGCCAGCCGCTCGATTCAGCCCTACGAGCAGTACTTC
TRBV19	TRBD2	TRBJ2-1	-	CASTSEASGYNEQFF	TGTGCCAGTACGTCTGAGGCTAGCGGCTACAATGAGCAGTTCTTC
TRBV15	-	TRBJ1-2	-	CATSRDLAGADGYTF	TGTGCCACCAGCAGAGATTTGGCAGGGGCGGATGGCTACACCTTC
TRBV28	-	TRBJ1-5	once	CASGLWDQPQHF	TGTGCCAGCGGGCTTTGGGATCAGCCCCAGCATTTT
TRBV7-9	-	TRBJ2-3	-	CASSLASTDTQYF	TGTGCCAGCAGCTTAGCGTCAACAGATACGCAGTATTTT
TRBV29-1	-	TRBJ2-7	-	CSVESDRSSYEQYF	TGCAGCGTTGAATCGGACAGAAGCTCCTACGAGCAGTACTTC
TRBV5-1	-	TRBJ2-3	-	CASSLPIGGGASNTQYF	TGCGCCAGCAGCTTGCCCATTGGTGGGGGGGCCTCAAATACGCAGTATTTT
TRBV7-2	-	TRBJ2-7	-	CASGTSYEQYF	TGTGCCAGCGGGACCAGCTACGAGCAGTACTTC
TRBV4-1	-	TRBJ2-2	-	CASSPPAALGTGELFF	TGCGCCAGCAGCCCCCCCGCCGCGCTGGGCACCGGGGAGCTGTTTTTT
TRBV7-9	-	TRBJ1-5	once	CASSLSGYQPQHF	TGTGCCAGCAGCTTATCCGGGTACCAGCCCCAGCATTTT
TRBV29-1	-	TRBJ2-1	-	CSVEARVNEQFF	TGCAGCGTTGAAGCCAGGGTGAATGAGCAGTTCTTC